These 19 T cell receptor beta chains originate from one sample sequenced in a study of blood T cell repertoires in COVID-19. Generated by immunoSEQ multiplex PCR, the TCRdb table keeps only in-frame clones and is missing some. The profile shows 90,000 to 150,000 clones, 85% to 90% of them singletons. Sequenced material: peripheral blood. These receptors all stem from an elderly man with acute or convalescent COVID-19.

In DNA form, the CDR3 reads TGTGCCAGCTCACGCGGACTAGCGGGAGCTAACGAGCAGTACTTC. It yields the protein CASSRGLAGANEQYF. The chain recombines TRBV18 with TRBJ2-7; 13 nucleotides match TRBD2. Losses at the gene ends were 4 bases for V and 5 bases for J; bases not matched to a gene: 5. Germline CDR1 reads KGHSH; CDR2 reads LQKENI. CDR3 length: 15 residues.

The gene calls are TRBV2 and TRBJ2-5, with D maybe TRBD1 (7 bases). Trimming shortened V by 6 bases and J by 1 base, and 15 bases separated the two germline ends. Per the germline V gene, CDR1 is SNHLY and CDR2 is FYNNEI. This CDR3 has 15 residues. The CDR3 DNA reads as TGTGCCAGCAGACAGGGGACTGGGGCCCAAGAGACCCAGTACTTC. Its protein is CASRQGTGAQETQYF. The complete variable domain, with remaining parts taken from reference TRBV2 and TRBJ2-5, reads EPEVTQTPSHQVTQMGQEVILRCVPISNHLYFYWYRQILGQKVEFLVSFYNNEISEKSEIFDDQFSVERPDGSNFTLKIRSTKLEDSAMYFCASRQGTGAQETQYFGPGTRLLVL.

The chain recombines TRBV7-9 with TRBJ1-1, with 9 bases fitting TRBD1. The CDR3 consists of 15 residues. Trimming cost V 5 bases and J 4 bases; bases outside gene matches: 8. CDR1 and CDR2 (germline): SEHNR, FQNEAQ (reference sequence). CDR3 protein: CASSVPGTGSTEAFF. The CDR3 nucleotides read TGTGCCAGCAGCGTTCCCGGGACAGGGAGCACTGAAGCTTTCTTT.

This chain connects TRBV7-9 to TRBJ2-7; 9 nucleotides match TRBD2. The junction had 4 bases not matched to a gene; V was cut back by 4 bases and J by 0 bases. This CDR3 region has 15 residues. The V gene's germline CDR1 is SEHNR and CDR2 FQNEAQ (reference sequence). The CDR3 reads CASSSLTSGSYEQYF. The CDR3 DNA follows: TGTGCCAGCAGCTCCCTGACTAGCGGCTCCTACGAGCAGTACTTC.

CDR3 loop: CASKGSGGNTDTQYF. The CDR3 bases are TGTGCCAGCAAAGGGAGCGGGGGCAACACAGATACGCAGTATTTT. The chain combines TRBV2 with TRBJ2-3, with 8 bases that match TRBD2. J lost 2 bases, V lost 7 bases, and 8 bases had no gene match. The germline V gene has CDR1 SNHLY and CDR2 FYNNEI. This CDR3 spans 15 amino acids.

This chain uses TRBV5-5 with TRBJ1-4; no clear D. With 5 bases removed from V and 6 bases from J, the gap between germline ends came to 14 bases. Germline V gives CDR1 SGHKS, CDR2 YYEKEE (reference sequence). This CDR3 spans 14 amino acids. The CDR3 coding sequence is TGTGCCAGCAGGGCGGGGAGGACGTATGAAAAACTGTTTTTT. Its translation: CASRAGRTYEKLFF.

V is TRBV5-1 and J is TRBJ2-7; the match to TRBD1 covers 8 bases. The CDR3 covers 14 residues. Germline V gives CDR1 SGHRS, CDR2 YFSETQ. The junction had 5 bases not matched to a gene; V was cut back by 4 bases and J by 2 bases. The CDR3 sequence is CASSPGQDTYEQYF. CDR3 in DNA: TGCGCCAGCAGCCCGGGACAGGATACCTACGAGCAGTACTTC.

The V call is TRBV5-1, the J call TRBJ1-2; the match to TRBD1 covers 10 bases. This CDR3 contains 15 residues. V gave up 5 bases and J gave up 2 bases; unmatched junction bases: 6. Germline V gene data show CDR1 as SGHRS and CDR2 as YFSETQ. The CDR3 DNA is TGCGCCAGCAGTCGGGACAGGGGAGGGAACTATGGCTACACCTTC. Translation gives CASSRDRGGNYGYTF.

DNA of the CDR3: TGCAGCGCCCTTGACCCTGGCGGGCAGCCCCAGCATTTT. Its protein is CSALDPGGQPQHF. The gene calls are TRBV29-1 and TRBJ1-5; D gene uncertain. Germline lookup yields CDR1 SQVTM and CDR2 ANQGSEA. This CDR3 has 13 residues. V lost 7 bases to trimming and J lost 7 bases, with 17 bases between them.

J is TRBJ2-5 and V is TRBV18; no definite D call. The CDR3 is made up of 13 amino acids. Germline V gene data show CDR1 as KGHSH and CDR2 as LQKENI. The ends were cut back, 2 bases at V and 1 base at J, with 5 bases in the middle. The chain's CDR3 is CASSPSFQETQYF. The CDR3 nucleotides read TGTGCCAGCTCACCAAGCTTCCAAGAGACCCAGTACTTC.

This chain joins TRBV15 and TRBJ2-7, with 11 nucleotides matching TRBD1. CDR3 size: 15 residues. V dropped 4 bases and J dropped 5; count of bases not matched to a gene: 7. Germline V gene sequence: CDR1 LNHNV, CDR2 YYDKDF (reference sequence). The CDR3 here is CATSIGQGANNEQYF. In DNA form, the CDR3 reads TGTGCCACCAGCATCGGACAGGGGGCCAACAACGAGCAGTACTTC.

The J gene is TRBJ2-3, the V gene TRBV7-9; D is uncertain. The CDR3 sequence is 12 residues long. The V and J ends lost 5 bases and 8 bases respectively, with 11 bases between them. Germline V gives CDR1 SEHNR, CDR2 FQNEAQ (reference sequence). The CDR3 loop reads CASSGAPGTQYF. DNA of the CDR3: TGTGCCAGCAGCGGTGCTCCCGGTACGCAGTATTTT.

The V call is TRBV30, the J call TRBJ1-5; a weak D match, TRBD1 (5 bases). CDR3 length: 13 residues. Trimming stripped 2 bases from V and 4 bases from J, with 9 bases between. From germline, CDR1 is GTSNPN and CDR2 SVGIG (reference sequence). The CDR3 here is CAWSPRQNQPQHF. The CDR3 bases are TGTGCCTGGAGTCCGAGACAGAATCAGCCCCAGCATTTT.

V is TRBV5-6 and J is TRBJ1-1; 7 bases are a match to TRBD1. In germline, CDR1 is SGHDT, CDR2 YYEEEE. This CDR3 has 18 amino acids. The trim removed 1 base at V and 5 bases at J, leaving 17 bases unmatched. The CDR3 coding sequence is TGTGCCAGCAGCTTGTTGAGAATGAGGGGGACAGAGGGAACTGAAGCTTTCTTT. Its protein is CASSLLRMRGTEGTEAFF. The entire variable domain, with the rest obtained from reference TRBV5-6 and TRBJ1-1, is as follows: DAGVTQSPTHLIKTRGQQVTLRCSPKSGHDTVSWYQQALGQGPQFIFQYYEEEERQRGNFPDRFSGHQFPNYSSELNVNALLLGDSALYLCASSLLRMRGTEGTEAFFGQGTRLTVV.

The chain uses TRBV7-6 and TRBJ1-1, with 7 positions matching TRBD1. Germline CDR1 SGHVS, CDR2 FNYEAQ. The V gene end was trimmed by 1 base and the J gene end by 4 bases; junction bases not matched to a gene: 6. The CDR3 extends over 15 amino acids. The DNA for the CDR3 is TGTGCCAGCAGCTTAGGGGGACAGTACTTCACTGAAGCTTTCTTT. This translates into CASSLGGQYFTEAFF.

The rearrangement joins TRBV11-2 to TRBJ2-3; D is unresolved. Trimming shortened V by 5 bases and J by 5 bases, and 14 bases separated the two germline ends. Looked up from germline, CDR1 is SGHAT and CDR2 is FQNNGV. The CDR3 runs 14 residues. The CDR3 region is CASSPLVVEDTQYF. The CDR3 coding sequence is TGTGCCAGCAGCCCCCTCGTAGTAGAAGATACGCAGTATTTT. Filled out from reference TRBV11-2 and TRBJ2-3, the complete variable domain reads EAGVAQSPRYKIIEKRQSVAFWCNPISGHATLYWYQQILGQGPKLLIQFQNNGVVDDSQLPKDRFSAERLKGVDSTLKIQPAKLEDSAVYLCASSPLVVEDTQYFGPGTRLTVL.

This rearrangement joins TRBV5-1 to TRBJ1-1, with D tentatively TRBD1 (5 bases). The CDR3 is 13 residues long. Trimming shortened V by 2 bases and J by 1 base, and 6 bases separated the two germline ends. CDR1 and CDR2 from the germline V gene are SGHRS and YFSETQ. For the CDR3, the DNA is TGCGCCAGCAGCTTCGGGGGGAACACTGAAGCTTTCTTT. Translating gives CASSFGGNTEAFF.

This chain uses TRBV5-5 with TRBJ2-5; a weak D match, TRBD1 (7 bases). Germline assignment: CDR1 SGHKS and CDR2 YYEKEE (reference sequence). The CDR3 has 15 residues. Trimming pared 7 bases from V and 1 base from J, leaving 17 bases between. In DNA form, the CDR3 reads TGTGCCAGCCTGACTGGAGGGGGCTTCCAAGAGACCCAGTACTTC. Translating it yields CASLTGGGFQETQYF.

The rearrangement joins TRBV7-3 to TRBJ2-1; 8 bases align to TRBD2. The germline CDR1 and CDR2 sequences are SGHTA and FQGTGA. V lost 4 bases, J lost 7 bases, and 9 bases stayed unmatched. This CDR3 region has 15 residues. As DNA, the CDR3 is TGTGCCAGCAGCTCCGGACTAGCTCCGGGGAATGAGCAGTTCTTC. Translating it yields CASSSGLAPGNEQFF. The full variable domain, with the rest looked up from reference TRBV7-3 and TRBJ2-1, is GAGVSQTPSNKVTEKGKYVELRCDPISGHTALYWYRQSLGQGPEFLIYFQGTGAADDSGLPNDRFFAVRPEGSVSTLKIQRTERGDSAVYLCASSSGLAPGNEQFFGPGTRLTVL.